What follows is one T cell receptor beta chain and its context. Germline assignment: CDR1 SGHAT and CDR2 FQNNGV. CDR3 length: 14 amino acids. The trim removed 4 bases at V and 5 bases at J, leaving 3 bases unmatched. In the study's own analysis: By means of reference gene primer amplification, nucleated cell counts were estimated. Libraries were prepared by immunoSEQ multiplex PCR; TCRdb keeps only in-frame clonotypes and omits some of them. V and J calls and clone size are copied from that table; D and trimming were computed from the DNA. The data contain 55,000 to 75,000 clones, roughly 80% of them seen just once; the ten biggest clones take up 28%. This sample stems from a study of blood T cell repertoires in COVID-19. On the study more broadly: Whether acute or convalescent, the COVID-19 samples came from the United States, Italy and Spain.

The clonotype comes from a man aged 65-85 years with acute or convalescent COVID-19. The gene calls are TRBV11-2 and TRBJ2-4, with 9 nucleotides matching TRBD1. Sequences were obtained from peripheral blood. CDR3 in DNA: TGTGCCAGCAGCTGGGGACAGGGACAAAACATTCAGTACTTC. It is translated as CASSWGQGQNIQYF.